This is a list of T cell receptor beta chains from one sample in a study of Graves' ophthalmopathy and Graves' hyperthyroidism. TCRdb re-analysed the multiplex PCR reads in MiXCR, keeping a single row per CDR3 protein. The sample includes more than 1,000,000 distinct CDR3 sequences, 36% of them seen just once. The sequenced sample was peripheral blood or thyroid tissue (not recorded which). The receptor set was obtained from an adult man with Graves' hyperthyroidism. The CDR3 runs from the conserved cysteine through the conserved F or W. The D gene is left open where the match is weak. Size is omitted from some rows. Given values are once, few, many or a class for expanded clones.

>.|TRBJ1-5|TRBV7-2|.
CASTSGMGNQPQHF
TGTGCCAGCACCTCGGGGATGGGCAATCAGCCCCAGCATTTT
>many|TRBJ2-7|TRBV15|TRBD2
CATSRYGTSGGFSSYEQYF
TGTGCCACCAGCAGATACGGGACTAGCGGGGGATTTTCCTCCTACGAGCAGTACTTC
>.|TRBJ1-3|TRBV7-6|TRBD1
CASSPTGLKNTIYF
TGTGCCAGCAGCCCGACAGGGTTGAAAAACACCATATATTTT
>.|TRBJ2-5|TRBV4-2|.
CASSQGLQPVVETQYF
TGTGCCAGCAGCCAAGGATTACAGCCCGTGGTGGAGACCCAGTACTTC
>many|TRBJ1-1|TRBV7-9|.
CASSPGGRLNTEAFF
TGTGCCAGCAGCCCGGGGGGACGGTTGAACACTGAAGCTTTCTTT
>.|TRBJ2-7|TRBV6-2/TRBV6-3|.
CASSTPQTGYEQYF
TGTGCCAGCAGTACGCCCCAGACAGGCTACGAGCAGTACTTC
>few|TRBJ1-2|TRBV6-5|TRBD1
CASSPSDRPNGYTF
TGTGCCAGCAGTCCCTCGGACAGGCCCAATGGCTACACCTTC
>many|TRBJ1-1|TRBV29-1|.
CSVLGRANTEAFF
TGCAGCGTCCTTGGCAGAGCGAACACTGAAGCTTTCTTT
>many|TRBJ1-1|TRBV20-1|.
CSARPPGQRTEAFF
TGCAGTGCTAGACCACCGGGACAAAGGACTGAAGCTTTCTTT
>many|TRBJ2-5|TRBV7-8|TRBD1
CASSPTGLGQGAQYF
TGTGCCAGCAGCCCCACGGGCCTCGGCCAGGGGGCCCAGTACTTC
>few|TRBJ2-5|TRBV19|.
CASSIEYSRETQYF
TGTGCCAGTAGTATTGAGTACAGTAGAGAGACCCAGTACTTC
>.|TRBJ2-5|TRBV20-1|.
CSASRDGTQYF
TGCAGTGCTAGCCGGGACGGGACCCAGTACTTC
>many|TRBJ1-2|TRBV19|.
CASSRGPGYGYTF
TGTGCCAGTAGCCGGGGGCCCGGTTATGGCTACACCTTC
>.|TRBJ1-1|TRBV19|TRBD1
CASSRQDRGNTEAFF
TGTGCCAGTAGTAGACAGGACAGGGGTAACACTGAAGCTTTCTTT
>many|TRBJ1-1|TRBV19|TRBD1
CASIGTGIMDTEAFF
TGTGCCAGTATCGGGACAGGGATAATGGACACTGAAGCTTTCTTT
>.|TRBJ2-6|TRBV29-1|.
CSARGAPGKLTGANVLTF
TGCAGTGCCCGAGGGGCACCAGGGAAGCTGACTGGGGCCAACGTCCTGACTTTC
>.|TRBJ2-7|TRBV7-9|.
CASSNNRGEQYF
TGTGCCAGCAGCAACAACCGGGGGGAGCAGTACTTC
>few|TRBJ2-7|TRBV13|TRBD2
CASSLGTSGGAYEQYF
TGTGCCAGCAGCTTAGGCACTAGCGGGGGGGCTTACGAGCAGTACTTC
>many|TRBJ1-3|TRBV7-2|.
CASSLSLGVGNTIYF
TGTGCCAGCAGCTTGAGTCTGGGTGTCGGAAACACCATATATTTT
>.|TRBJ2-5|TRBV10-3|.
CAISPSNQPQYF
TGTGCCATCAGTCCGAGCAATCAGCCCCAGTACTTC
>once|TRBJ1-3|TRBV5-1|.
CASSPGSAASGNTIYF
TGCGCCAGCAGTCCCGGGTCAGCGGCCTCTGGAAACACCATATATTTT
>.|TRBJ2-6|TRBV15|.
CATSRQGWGQANVLTF
TGTGCCACCAGCAGGCAGGGTTGGGGACAGGCCAACGTCCTGACTTTC
>.|TRBJ2-3|TRBV7-9|.
CASSPSRGEADTQYF
TGCGCCAGCAGCCCAAGTCGTGGGGAAGCAGATACGCAGTATTTT
>many|TRBJ1-4|TRBV2|TRBD1
CASSENLGTGGEKLFF
TGTGCCAGCAGTGAAAATTTAGGGACAGGGGGCGAAAAACTGTTTTTT
>many|TRBJ1-4|TRBV6-5|.
CASCKGRENEKLFF
TGTGCCAGCTGTAAGGGCAGAGAGAATGAAAAACTGTTTTTT